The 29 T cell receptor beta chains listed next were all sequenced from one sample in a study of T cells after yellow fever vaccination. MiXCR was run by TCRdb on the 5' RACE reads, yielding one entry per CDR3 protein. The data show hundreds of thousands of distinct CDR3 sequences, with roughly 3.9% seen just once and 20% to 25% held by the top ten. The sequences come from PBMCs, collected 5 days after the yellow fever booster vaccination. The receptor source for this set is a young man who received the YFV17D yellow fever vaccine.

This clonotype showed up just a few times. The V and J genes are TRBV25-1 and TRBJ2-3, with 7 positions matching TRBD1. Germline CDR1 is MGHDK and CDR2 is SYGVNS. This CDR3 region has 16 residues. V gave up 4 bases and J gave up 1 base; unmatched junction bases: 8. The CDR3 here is CASSGLRGSGTDTQYF. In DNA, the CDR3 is TGTGCCAGCAGTGGACTCAGGGGGTCCGGCACAGATACGCAGTATTTT.

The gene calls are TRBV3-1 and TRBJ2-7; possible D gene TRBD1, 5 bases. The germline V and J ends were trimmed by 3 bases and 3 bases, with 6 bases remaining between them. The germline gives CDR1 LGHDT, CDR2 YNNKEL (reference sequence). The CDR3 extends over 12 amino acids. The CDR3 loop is CASSHTGYEQYF. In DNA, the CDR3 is TGTGCCAGCAGCCATACAGGCTACGAGCAGTACTTC.

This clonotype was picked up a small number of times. CDR3: CASSLDTLNEQFF. CDR3 nucleotide sequence: TGTGCCAGCAGCTTAGATACCCTTAATGAGCAGTTCTTC. The chain combines TRBV11-2 with TRBJ2-1; D gene ambiguous. Trimming shortened V by 0 bases and J by 7 bases, and 7 bases separated the two germline ends. The germline V gene encodes CDR1 SGHAT and CDR2 FQNNGV. CDR3 length equals 13 residues.

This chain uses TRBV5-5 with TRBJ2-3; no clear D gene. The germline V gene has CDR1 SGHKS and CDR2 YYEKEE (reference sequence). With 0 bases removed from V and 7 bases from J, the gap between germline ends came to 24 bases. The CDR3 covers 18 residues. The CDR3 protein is CASSLAFGQLDARNTQYF. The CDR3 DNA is TGTGCCAGCAGCTTGGCCTTCGGCCAATTGGATGCTAGGAATACGCAGTATTTT.

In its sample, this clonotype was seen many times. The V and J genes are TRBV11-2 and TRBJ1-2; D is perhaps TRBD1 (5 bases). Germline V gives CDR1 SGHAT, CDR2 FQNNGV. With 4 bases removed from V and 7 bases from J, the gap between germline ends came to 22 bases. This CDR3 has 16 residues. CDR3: CASSSYRDPHRRGYTF. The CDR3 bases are TGTGCCAGCAGCTCCTACCGGGACCCCCACCGGCGTGGCTACACCTTC. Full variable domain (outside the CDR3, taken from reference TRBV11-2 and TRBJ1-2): EAGVAQSPRYKIIEKRQSVAFWCNPISGHATLYWYQQILGQGPKLLIQFQNNGVVDDSQLPKDRFSAERLKGVDSTLKIQPAKLEDSAVYLCASSSYRDPHRRGYTFGSGTRLTVV.

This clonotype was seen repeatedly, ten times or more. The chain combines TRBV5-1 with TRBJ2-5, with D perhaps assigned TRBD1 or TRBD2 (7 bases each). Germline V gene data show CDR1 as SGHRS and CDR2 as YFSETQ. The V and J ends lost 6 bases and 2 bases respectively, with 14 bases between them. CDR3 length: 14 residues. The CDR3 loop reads CASTGGTVQETQYF. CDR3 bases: TGCGCCAGCACCGGGGGGACAGTACAAGAGACCCAGTACTTC.

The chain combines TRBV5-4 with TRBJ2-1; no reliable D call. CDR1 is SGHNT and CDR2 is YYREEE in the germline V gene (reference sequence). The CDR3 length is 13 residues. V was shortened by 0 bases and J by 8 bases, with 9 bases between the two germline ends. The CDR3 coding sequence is TGTGCCAGCAGCTTGGCCGGGCCAGATGAGCAGTTCTTC. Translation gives CASSLAGPDEQFF. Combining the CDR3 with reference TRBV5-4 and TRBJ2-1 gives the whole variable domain ETGVTQSPTHLIKTRGQQVTLRCSSQSGHNTVSWYQQALGQGPQFIFQYYREEENGRGNFPPRFSGLQFPNYSSELNVNALELDDSALYLCASSLAGPDEQFFGPGTRLTVL.

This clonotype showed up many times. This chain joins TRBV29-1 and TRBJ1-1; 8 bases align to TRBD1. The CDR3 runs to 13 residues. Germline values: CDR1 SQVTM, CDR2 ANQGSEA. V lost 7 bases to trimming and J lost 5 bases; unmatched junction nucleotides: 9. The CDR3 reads CSADRAGGTEAFF. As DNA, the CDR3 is TGCAGCGCGGACAGGGCAGGCGGAACTGAAGCTTTCTTT.

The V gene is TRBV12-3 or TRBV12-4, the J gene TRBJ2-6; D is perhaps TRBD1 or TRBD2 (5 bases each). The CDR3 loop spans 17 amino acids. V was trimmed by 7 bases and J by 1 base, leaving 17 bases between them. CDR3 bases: TGTGCCAGCACCTCCCGGGACCCCTCTTCTGGGGCCAACGTCCTGACTTTC. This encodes CASTSRDPSSGANVLTF.

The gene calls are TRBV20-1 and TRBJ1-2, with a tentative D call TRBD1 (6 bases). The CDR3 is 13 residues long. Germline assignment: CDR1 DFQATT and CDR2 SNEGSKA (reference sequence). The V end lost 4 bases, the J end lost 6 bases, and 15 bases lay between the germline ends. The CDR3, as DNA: TGCAGTGCTATAGGGGGGGCGCGTAATGGCTACACCTTC. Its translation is CSAIGGARNGYTF.

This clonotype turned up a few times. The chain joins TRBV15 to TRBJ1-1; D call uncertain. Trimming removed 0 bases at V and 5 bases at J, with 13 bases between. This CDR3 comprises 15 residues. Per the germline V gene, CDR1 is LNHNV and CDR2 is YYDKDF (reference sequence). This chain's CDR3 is CATSRDRQATTEAFF. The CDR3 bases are TGTGCCACCAGCAGAGATCGGCAGGCAACGACTGAAGCTTTCTTT.

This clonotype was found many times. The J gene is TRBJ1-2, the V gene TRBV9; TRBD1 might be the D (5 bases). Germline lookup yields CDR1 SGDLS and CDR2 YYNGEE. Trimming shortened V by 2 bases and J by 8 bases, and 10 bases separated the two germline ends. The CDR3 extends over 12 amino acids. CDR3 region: CASSVGGGGYTF. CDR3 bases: TGTGCCAGCAGCGTCGGCGGGGGAGGCTACACCTTC. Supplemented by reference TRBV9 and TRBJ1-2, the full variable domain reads DSGVTQTPKHLITATGQRVTLRCSPRSGDLSVYWYQQSLDQGLQFLIQYYNGEERAKGNILERFSAQQFPDLHSELNLSSLELGDSALYFCASSVGGGGYTFGSGTRLTVV.

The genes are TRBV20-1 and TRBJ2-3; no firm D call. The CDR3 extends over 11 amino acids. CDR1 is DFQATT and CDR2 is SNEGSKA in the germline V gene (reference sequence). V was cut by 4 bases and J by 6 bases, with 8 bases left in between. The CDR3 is CSAIVLDTQYF. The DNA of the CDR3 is TGCAGTGCTATCGTACTCGATACGCAGTATTTT.

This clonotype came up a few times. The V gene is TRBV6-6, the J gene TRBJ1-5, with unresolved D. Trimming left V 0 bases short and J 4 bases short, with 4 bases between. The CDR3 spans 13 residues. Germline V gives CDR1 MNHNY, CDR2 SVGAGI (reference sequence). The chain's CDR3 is CASSYSNNQPQHF. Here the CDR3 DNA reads TGTGCCAGCAGTTACTCGAATAATCAGCCCCAGCATTTT.

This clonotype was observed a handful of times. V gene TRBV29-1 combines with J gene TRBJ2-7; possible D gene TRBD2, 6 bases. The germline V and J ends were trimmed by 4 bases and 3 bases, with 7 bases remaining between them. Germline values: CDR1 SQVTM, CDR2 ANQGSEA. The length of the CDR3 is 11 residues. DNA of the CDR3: TGCAGCGTTGGGACTAACTACGAGCAGTACTTC. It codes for CSVGTNYEQYF.

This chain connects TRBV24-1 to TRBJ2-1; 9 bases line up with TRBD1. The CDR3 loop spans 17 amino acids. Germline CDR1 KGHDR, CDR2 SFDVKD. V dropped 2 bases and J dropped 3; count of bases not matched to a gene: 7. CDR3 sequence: CATSDSPGTGYYNEQFF. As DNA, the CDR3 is TGTGCCACCAGTGATTCCCCCGGGACAGGGTACTACAATGAGCAGTTCTTC.

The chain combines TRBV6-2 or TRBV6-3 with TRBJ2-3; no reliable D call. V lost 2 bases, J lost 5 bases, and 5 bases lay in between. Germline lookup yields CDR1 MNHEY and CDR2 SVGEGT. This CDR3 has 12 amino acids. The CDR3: CASSYPGDTQYF. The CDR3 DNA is TGTGCCAGCAGTTACCCAGGAGATACGCAGTATTTT.

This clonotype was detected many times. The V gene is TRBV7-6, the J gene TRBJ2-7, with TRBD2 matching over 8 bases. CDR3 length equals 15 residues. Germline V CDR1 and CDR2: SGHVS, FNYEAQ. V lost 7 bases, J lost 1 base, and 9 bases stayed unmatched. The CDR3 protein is CASTPGSGGSYEQYF. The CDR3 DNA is TGTGCCAGCACCCCCGGGTCGGGGGGGTCCTACGAGCAGTACTTC.

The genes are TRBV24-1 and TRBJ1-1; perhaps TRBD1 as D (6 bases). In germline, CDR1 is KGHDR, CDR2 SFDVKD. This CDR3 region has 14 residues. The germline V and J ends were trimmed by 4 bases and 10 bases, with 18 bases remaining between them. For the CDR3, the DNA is TGTGCCACCAGTGACCCAACTCAAGGGGGGGGAGCTTTCTTT. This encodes CATSDPTQGGGAFF.

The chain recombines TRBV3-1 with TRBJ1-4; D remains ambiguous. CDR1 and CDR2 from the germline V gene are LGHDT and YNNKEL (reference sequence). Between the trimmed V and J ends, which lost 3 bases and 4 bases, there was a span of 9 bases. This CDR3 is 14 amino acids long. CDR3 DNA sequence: TGTGCCAGCAGCCAGCTCGGCCATAATGAAAAACTGTTTTTT. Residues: CASSQLGHNEKLFF.

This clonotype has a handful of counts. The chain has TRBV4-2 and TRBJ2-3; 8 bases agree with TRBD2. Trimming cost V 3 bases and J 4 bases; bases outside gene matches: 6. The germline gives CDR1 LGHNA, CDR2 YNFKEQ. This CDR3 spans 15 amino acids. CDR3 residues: CASSQESGGADTQYF. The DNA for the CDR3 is TGTGCCAGCAGCCAGGAAAGCGGGGGAGCAGATACGCAGTATTTT.

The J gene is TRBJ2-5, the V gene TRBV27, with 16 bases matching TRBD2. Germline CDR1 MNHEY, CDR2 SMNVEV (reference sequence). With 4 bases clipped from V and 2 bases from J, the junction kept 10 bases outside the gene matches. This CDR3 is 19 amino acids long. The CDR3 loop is CASSSSVGLAGGRQETQYF. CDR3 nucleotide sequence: TGTGCCAGCAGTTCATCCGTGGGACTAGCGGGGGGGCGACAAGAGACCCAGTACTTC.

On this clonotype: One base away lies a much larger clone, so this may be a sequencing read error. DNA of the CDR3: TGTGCCGGCACCCCTCCCCTTTGGGGGGGGGAAGAGACTGAAGCTTTCTTT. The encoded protein is CAGTPPLWGGEETEAFF. The rearrangement links TRBV7-9 to TRBJ1-1; the D gene is possibly TRBD1 (5 bases). The germline V and J ends were trimmed by 11 bases and 5 bases, with 30 bases remaining between them. The CDR3 consists of 17 residues. Per the germline V gene, CDR1 is SEHNR and CDR2 is FQNEAQ (reference sequence).

The DNA for the CDR3 is TGTGCCAGCAGCTCACGGACAGGGTTGAATACGCAGTATTTT. Its translation is CASSSRTGLNTQYF. The chain recombines TRBV11-3 with TRBJ2-3; 8 nucleotides align to TRBD1. Germline CDR1 SGHNT, CDR2 YENEEA. The J segment lost 7 bases and the V segment lost 4 bases, leaving 7 bases of the junction unmatched. The CDR3 length is 14 residues.

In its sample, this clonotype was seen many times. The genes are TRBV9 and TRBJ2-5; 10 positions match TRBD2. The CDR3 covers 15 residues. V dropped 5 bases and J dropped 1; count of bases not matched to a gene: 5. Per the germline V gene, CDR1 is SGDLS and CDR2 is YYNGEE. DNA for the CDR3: TGTGCCAGCAGTTTAGCGGGGGGCCTCCAAGAGACCCAGTACTTC. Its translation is CASSLAGGLQETQYF.

CDR3 sequence reads: CSAKTGAAEAFF. CDR3 coding DNA: TGCAGTGCTAAAACAGGGGCGGCTGAAGCTTTCTTT. This chain connects TRBV20-1 to TRBJ1-1; TRBD1 matches 7 bases. The J segment lost 6 bases and the V segment lost 4 bases, leaving 5 bases of the junction unmatched. CDR1 is DFQATT and CDR2 is SNEGSKA in the germline V gene (reference sequence). The CDR3 runs to 12 residues.

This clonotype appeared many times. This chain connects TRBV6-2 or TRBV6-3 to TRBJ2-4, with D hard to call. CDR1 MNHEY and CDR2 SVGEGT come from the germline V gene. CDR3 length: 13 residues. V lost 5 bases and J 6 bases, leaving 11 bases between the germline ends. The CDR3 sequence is CASSQYTRNIQYF. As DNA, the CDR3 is TGTGCCAGCAGTCAATATACACGAAACATTCAGTACTTC.

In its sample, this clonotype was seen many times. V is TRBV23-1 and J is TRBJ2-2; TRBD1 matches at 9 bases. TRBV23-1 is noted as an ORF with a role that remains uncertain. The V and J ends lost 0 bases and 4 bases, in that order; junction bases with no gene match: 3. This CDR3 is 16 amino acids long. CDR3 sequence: CASSQSGTGTTGELFF. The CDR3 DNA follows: TGCGCCAGCAGTCAATCGGGGACAGGGACCACCGGGGAGCTGTTTTTT.

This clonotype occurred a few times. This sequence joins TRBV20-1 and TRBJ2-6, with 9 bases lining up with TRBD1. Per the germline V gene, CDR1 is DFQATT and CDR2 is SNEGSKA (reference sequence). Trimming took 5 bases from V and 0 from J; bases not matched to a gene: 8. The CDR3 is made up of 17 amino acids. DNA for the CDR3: TGCAGTGCTGGTGGAGGGACAGGGATCTCTGGGGCCAACGTCCTGACTTTC. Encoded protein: CSAGGGTGISGANVLTF.